The clone carrying this TCR beta chain was counted a few times. No antigen is known for it. The data derive from a study of T-cell memory formation after mild COVID-19. Study-level results: Largely, contracting CD4+ clones fell within CM and EM, and contracting CD8+ clones within EMRA. A subset of responding clones appeared in pre-infection memory, suggesting cross-reactive memory joined.

From 5'RACE with constant-segment primers came TCR alpha and TCR beta cDNA libraries that carried sample barcodes and UMIs. TCRdb ran MiXCR on the 5' RACE reads and lists one entry per CDR3 protein. The sample includes hundreds of thousands of distinct CDR3 sequences, over 15% of them seen just once. V was pared by 6 bases and J by 10 bases, with 6 bases of the junction left unmatched. CDR1 and CDR2 from the germline V gene are KGHDR and SFDVKD. CDR3 length: 15 residues. Specimen: PBMCs or a T cell subset sorted from them (not recorded which). V gene TRBV24-1 combines with J gene TRBJ2-1; 15 nucleotides align to TRBD2. The receptor's source is a man aged 18 to 30 who had mild COVID-19 (a few samples of this study predate the infection). Cell type and time point are not known. The CDR3 is CATSRWTSGGGEQFF. In DNA, the CDR3 is TGTGCCACCAGTCGGTGGACTAGCGGGGGGGGCGAGCAGTTCTTC.